This T cell receptor (beta chain) was sequenced for a study of T cells in Graves' hyperthyroidism and ophthalmopathy (dated by TCRdb to about 2019). Broadly, across the study: Peripheral blood was collected at initial diagnosis, before any treatment. TCR V-J signatures able to tell the groups apart were searched for in a discovery cohort of 100 patients, of whom under 45 had Graves' ophthalmopathy and roughly 59 had stable Graves' hyperthyroidism. Whether ophthalmopathy could be predicted prospectively was tested in an independent validation cohort made up of 18 to 20 hyperthyroidism patients plus 17 patients who later progressed to ophthalmopathy. For training and testing, the 100 or so patients in the discovery cohort were randomly divided in a 7:3 ratio. The study also compared thyroid tissue and blood T-cell repertoires from a handful of Graves' hyperthyroidism patients. Following sampling, methimazole starting at 30 mg daily was given to hyperthyroidism patients, and high-dose intravenous methylprednisolone was given to ophthalmopathy patients. TCR Vbeta CDR3 sequencing of roughly 140 peripheral blood samples (over 40 ophthalmopathy, approximately 80 hyperthyroidism and approximately 17 progressor patients) is reported in the paper. Results and caveats for the whole study, not just this receptor: Sample size was not statistically predetermined, and investigators were not blinded to group allocation. In validation, progression to ophthalmopathy was predicted by the model with nearly 71% sensitivity and roughly 76% specificity, a median of approximately 6.5 months before onset. Ophthalmopathy was separated from stable hyperthyroidism by a 13 V-J signature model, with about 86% sensitivity and around 81% specificity obtained in cross-validation and 80%/75% obtained in testing. Most expanded thyroid clonotypes (frequency above 0.001) were also detected in blood, a finding suggesting that blood repertoires may reflect thyroid immune responses.

Hyperthyroidism patients were newly diagnosed, with disease duration under 2 months, and aged 18 to 65 years. The study excluded patients with uncontrolled infections, other autoimmune diseases, pregnancy or lactation. Diagnoses relied on clinical symptoms, serum thyroxine and TRAb, thyroid ultrasound and orbital computed tomography. Blood from progressor patients was drawn when they were first diagnosed with hyperthyroidism, before any ophthalmopathy symptoms appeared. PBMCs were separated from roughly 10 ml of fresh peripheral blood using Ficoll-Paque density gradient centrifugation. Progressor patients were defined as those initially diagnosed with Graves' hyperthyroidism in whom ophthalmopathy developed during follow-up. Trizol reagent was used to extract total RNA, and RNA quality was then checked on an Agilent 2100 Bioanalyzer. This clonotype was recorded many times. It lacks a known antigen. No base-level quality is on record; no much larger clone is a single base apart.

Amplification of TCR beta CDR3 regions was carried out from RNA transcripts. A first-round RT-PCR of the TCR CDR3 used the HTBI primer set with the Qiagen OneStep RT-PCR kit. The libraries were constructed in a second round of multiplex PCR and then size-selected and purified. Sequencing of the libraries was done on an Illumina HiSeq2000 using paired-end 100 bp reads. The study's processing was this. SOAPnuke was used to process the raw data, with reads discarded if the reads contained adapters or uncalled bases, had a mean Phred below 15, or lacked an exact constant-primer or identifier match. High-quality paired reads were merged with COPE v1.2.5, and unique nucleotide sequences were defined as clonotypes. Clonotypes were aligned to IMGT TRBV, TRBD and TRBJ reference segments using MiTCR v1.1. Analysis was restricted to V-J combinations with a frequency above 0.0001, which covered roughly 99% of repertoires. A TCS score was defined as the ratio between F50 (clonal expansion) and ExV (chaos), using BLOSUM62-based TCRdist between CDR3 peptides within each V-J. Welch's t-statistics and random forest reduced 450 to 600 V-J features to 10 to 15, which were used in a naive Bayes classifier (R e1071). Using fastp at Q25 and MiXCR, TCRdb reprocessed the public reads and kept productive beta chains. Duplicate CDR3 protein sequences are folded into a single record with the most common DNA and genes. TCRdb, not the original authors, processed these V and J calls. The sample includes 650,000 to 850,000 distinct CDR3 sequences, with roughly a sixth observed a single time. The ten top clones hold 16% of the sample.

The CDR3 has 15 amino acids, counting the end cysteine and phenylalanine. The retained sequence is limited to the CDR3, 45 bases, with the frame set at the first base. For this chain, trimming is 5 bases at the V end and 4 bases at the J end, and the number of junction bases without a gene match is 5. As encoded in the germline V gene, CDR1 is SNHLY while CDR2 is FYNNEI. This sequence was found in a woman in her forties or fifties with Graves' hyperthyroidism that later progressed to Graves' ophthalmopathy. The chain is made from TRBV2 and TRBJ2-2; 9 bases in the junction line up with TRBD1. Sequenced material: blood. The DNA sequence is TGTGCCAGCAGTTCCGGGACAGGGATCACCGGGGAGCTGTTTTTT. It is translated as CASSSGTGITGELFF.